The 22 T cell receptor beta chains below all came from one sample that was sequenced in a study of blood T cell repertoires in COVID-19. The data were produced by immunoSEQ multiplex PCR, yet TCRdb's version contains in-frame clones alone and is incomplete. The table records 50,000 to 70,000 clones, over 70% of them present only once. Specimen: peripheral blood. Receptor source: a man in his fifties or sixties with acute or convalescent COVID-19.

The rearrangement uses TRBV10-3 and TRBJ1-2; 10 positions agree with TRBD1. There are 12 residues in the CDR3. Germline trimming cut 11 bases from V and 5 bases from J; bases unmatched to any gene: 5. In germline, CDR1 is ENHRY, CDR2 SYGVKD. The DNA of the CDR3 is TGTGCCGTTGGGACAGGGGAATATGGCTACACCTTC. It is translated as CAVGTGEYGYTF.

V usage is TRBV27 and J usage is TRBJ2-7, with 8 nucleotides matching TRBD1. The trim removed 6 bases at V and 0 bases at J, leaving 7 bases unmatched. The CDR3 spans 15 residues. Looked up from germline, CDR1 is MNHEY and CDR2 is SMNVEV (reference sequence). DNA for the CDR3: TGTGCCAGCAGCCCGAGACAGGGGTCCTCCTACGAGCAGTACTTC. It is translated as CASSPRQGSSYEQYF.

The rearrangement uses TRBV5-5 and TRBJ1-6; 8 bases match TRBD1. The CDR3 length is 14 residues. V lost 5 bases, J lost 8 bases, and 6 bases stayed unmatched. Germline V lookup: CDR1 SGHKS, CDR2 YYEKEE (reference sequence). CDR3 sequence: CASSPIQGDSPLHF. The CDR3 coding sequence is TGTGCCAGCAGTCCCATACAGGGGGATTCACCCCTCCACTTT.

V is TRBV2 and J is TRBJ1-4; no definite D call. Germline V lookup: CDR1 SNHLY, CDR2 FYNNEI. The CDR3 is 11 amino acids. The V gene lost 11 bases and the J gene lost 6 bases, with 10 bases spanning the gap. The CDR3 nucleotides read TGTGCCGGGCGGGAGGATGAAAAACTGTTTTTT. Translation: CAGREDEKLFF.

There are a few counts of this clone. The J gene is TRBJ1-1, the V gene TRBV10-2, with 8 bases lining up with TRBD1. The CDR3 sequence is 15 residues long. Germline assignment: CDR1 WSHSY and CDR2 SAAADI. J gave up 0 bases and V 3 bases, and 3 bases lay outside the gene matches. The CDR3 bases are TGCGCCAGCAGTGATCAGGGGGCGATGAACACTGAAGCTTTCTTT. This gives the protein CASSDQGAMNTEAFF.

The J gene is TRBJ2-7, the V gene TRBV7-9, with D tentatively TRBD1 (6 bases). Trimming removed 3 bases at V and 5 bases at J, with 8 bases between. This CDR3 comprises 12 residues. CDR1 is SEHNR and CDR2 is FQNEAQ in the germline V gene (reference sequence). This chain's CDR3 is CASSFGTNEQYF. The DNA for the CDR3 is TGTGCCAGCAGCTTTGGGACAAACGAGCAGTACTTC.

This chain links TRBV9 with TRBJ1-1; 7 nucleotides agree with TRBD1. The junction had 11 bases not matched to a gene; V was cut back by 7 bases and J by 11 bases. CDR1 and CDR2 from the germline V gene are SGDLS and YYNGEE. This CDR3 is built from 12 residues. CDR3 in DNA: TGTGCCAGCGGCAGGCAGGGGGGAATTGCTTTCTTT. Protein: CASGRQGGIAFF.

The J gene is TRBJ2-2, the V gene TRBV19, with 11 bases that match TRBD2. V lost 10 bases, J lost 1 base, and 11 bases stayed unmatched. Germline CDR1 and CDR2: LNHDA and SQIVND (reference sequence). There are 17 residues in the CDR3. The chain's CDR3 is CATQPMLAGGNTGELFF. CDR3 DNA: TGTGCCACCCAGCCCATGCTAGCGGGGGGGAACACCGGGGAGCTGTTTTTT.

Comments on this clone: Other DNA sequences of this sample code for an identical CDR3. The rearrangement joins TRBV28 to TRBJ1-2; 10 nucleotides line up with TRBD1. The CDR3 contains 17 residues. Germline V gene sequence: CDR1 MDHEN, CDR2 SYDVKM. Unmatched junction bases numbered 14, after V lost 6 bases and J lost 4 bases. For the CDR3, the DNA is TGTGCCAGCAGGGACAGGACAGGGGGAGTCCCCCTCTATGGCTACACCTTC. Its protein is CASRDRTGGVPLYGYTF.

The CDR3 region is CASSRDPGDGYTF. CDR3 sequence (DNA): TGTGCCAGCAGCCGGGACCCAGGGGATGGCTACACCTTC. The chain couples TRBV6-4 to TRBJ1-2; D possibly corresponds to TRBD1 (6 bases). Germline CDR1 MRHNA, CDR2 SNTAGT. V was clipped by 6 bases and J by 6 bases, with 14 bases between them. The CDR3 runs to 13 residues.

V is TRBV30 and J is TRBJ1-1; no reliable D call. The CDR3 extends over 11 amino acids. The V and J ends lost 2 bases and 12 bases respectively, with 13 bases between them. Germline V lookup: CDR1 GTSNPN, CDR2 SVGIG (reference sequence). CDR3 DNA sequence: TGTGCCTGGAGTTCCCCCCGCGCGCCTTTCTTT. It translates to CAWSSPRAPFF.

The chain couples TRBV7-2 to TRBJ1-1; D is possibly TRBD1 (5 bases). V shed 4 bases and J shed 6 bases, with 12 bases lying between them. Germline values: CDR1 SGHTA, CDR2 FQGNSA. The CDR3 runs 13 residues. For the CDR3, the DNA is TGTGCCAGCAGCTCAGGGTGGTTCGCTGAAGCTTTCTTT. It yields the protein CASSSGWFAEAFF.

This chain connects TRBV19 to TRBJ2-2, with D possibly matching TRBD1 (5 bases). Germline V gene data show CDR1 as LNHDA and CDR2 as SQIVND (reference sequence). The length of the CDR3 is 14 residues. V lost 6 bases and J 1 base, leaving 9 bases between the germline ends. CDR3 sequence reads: CASSPQGNTGELFF. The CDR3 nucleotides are TGTGCCAGTAGCCCTCAGGGGAACACCGGGGAGCTGTTTTTT.

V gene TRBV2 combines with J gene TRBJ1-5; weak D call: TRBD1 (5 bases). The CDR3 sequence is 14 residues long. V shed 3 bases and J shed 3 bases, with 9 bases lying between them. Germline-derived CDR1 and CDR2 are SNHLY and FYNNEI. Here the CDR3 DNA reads TGTGCCAGCAGTGACGGGGGACCCAATCAGCCCCAGCATTTT. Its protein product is CASSDGGPNQPQHF.

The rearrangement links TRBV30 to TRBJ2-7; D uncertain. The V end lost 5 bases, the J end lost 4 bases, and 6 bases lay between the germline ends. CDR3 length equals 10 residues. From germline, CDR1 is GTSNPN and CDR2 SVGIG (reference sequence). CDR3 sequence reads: CAWGRYEQYF. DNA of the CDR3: TGTGCCTGGGGTCGGTACGAGCAGTACTTC.

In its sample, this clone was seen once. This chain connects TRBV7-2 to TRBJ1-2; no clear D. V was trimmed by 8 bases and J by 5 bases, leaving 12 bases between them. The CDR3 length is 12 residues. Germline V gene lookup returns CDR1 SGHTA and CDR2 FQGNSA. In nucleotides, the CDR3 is TGTGCCAGCGGACCAACGGGGTATGGCTACACCTTC. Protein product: CASGPTGYGYTF.

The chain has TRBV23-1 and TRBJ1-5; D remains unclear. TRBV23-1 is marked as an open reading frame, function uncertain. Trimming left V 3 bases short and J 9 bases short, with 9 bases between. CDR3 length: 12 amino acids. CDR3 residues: CASSHGDLPQHF. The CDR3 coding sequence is TGCGCCAGCAGTCACGGGGATTTGCCCCAGCATTTT.

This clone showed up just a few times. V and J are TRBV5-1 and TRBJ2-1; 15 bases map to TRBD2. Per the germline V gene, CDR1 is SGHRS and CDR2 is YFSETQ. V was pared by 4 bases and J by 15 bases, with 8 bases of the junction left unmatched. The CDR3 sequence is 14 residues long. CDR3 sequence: CASSPGTSGGLLFF. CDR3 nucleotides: TGCGCCAGCAGCCCCGGGACTAGCGGGGGGCTTCTGTTCTTC.

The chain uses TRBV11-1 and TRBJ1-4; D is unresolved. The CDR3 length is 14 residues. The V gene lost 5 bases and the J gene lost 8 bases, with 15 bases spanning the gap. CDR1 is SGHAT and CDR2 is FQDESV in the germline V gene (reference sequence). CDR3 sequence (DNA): TGTGCCAGCAGCCGTGTTAAGGGAGAAGAAAAACTGTTTTTT. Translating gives CASSRVKGEEKLFF.

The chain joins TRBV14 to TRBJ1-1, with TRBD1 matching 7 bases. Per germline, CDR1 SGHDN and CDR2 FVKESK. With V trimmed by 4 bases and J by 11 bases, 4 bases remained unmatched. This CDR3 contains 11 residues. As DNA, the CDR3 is TGTGCCAGCAGCCCGAGACAGGGTGCTTTCTTT. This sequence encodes CASSPRQGAFF.

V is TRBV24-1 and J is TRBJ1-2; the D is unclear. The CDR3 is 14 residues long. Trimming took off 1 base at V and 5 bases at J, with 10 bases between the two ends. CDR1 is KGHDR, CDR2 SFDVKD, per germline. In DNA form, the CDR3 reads TGTGCCACCAGTGATTTAGCGGGAGATTATGGCTACACCTTC. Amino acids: CATSDLAGDYGYTF.

This CDR3 reads CASRPRTGWRNEQFF. CDR3 nucleotide sequence: TGTGCCAGCAGGCCCAGGACAGGGTGGCGGAATGAGCAGTTCTTC. J is TRBJ2-1 and V is TRBV6-5; 8 bases line up with TRBD1. Germline V CDR1 and CDR2: MNHEY, SVGAGI. The CDR3 contains 15 residues. J gave up 7 bases and V 6 bases, and 11 bases lay outside the gene matches.